The present T cell receptor (beta chain) was sequenced within a study of low-dose radiotherapy and immunotherapy resistance in tumors (dated by TCRdb to the early 2020s). In terms of the full investigation: Cohort 1 received 0.5 Gy per fraction every 2 weeks, with a prescribed total PTV dose of 6.5 Gy. In Cohort 2, 1 Gy per fraction was delivered every two weeks, for a total of 13 Gy over 26 weeks. Patients were given nivolumab as a 240 mg flat dose every two weeks and ipilimumab at 1 mg/kg every six weeks, with both drugs delivered intravenously. Cyclophosphamide 200 mg/m2 was given intravenously every two weeks, one day before each radiation and immunotherapy administration. Patients took aspirin 300 mg orally once daily for four cycles, starting on cycle 1 day 1. Randomization of trial participants into treatment groups was not performed. The translational analysis covered eight patients: three from the first dose cohort and the first five from the second dose cohort.

This clonotype was picked up many times. It lacks a known antigen. Per-nucleotide qualities are absent, and no much larger clonotype sits a single base away. These reads were obtained on an Illumina HiSeq 2500. First-strand cDNA was synthesized using Superscript III and a set of TRAV- and TRBV-specific primers, so that both TCRalpha and TCRbeta chains were covered. An approximately 20-cycle PCR with Phusion amplified the TCRs, pairing a constant-region primer with the adapter that was attached to the V primers. The MessageAmp II aRNA Amplification Kit was used to amplify the isolated mRNA, with in vitro transcription run for about 15 hours at 37 degrees C. mRNA for TCR sequencing was isolated with the Dynabeads mRNA DIRECT Purification Kit. Indexed Illumina adapters were added in a second approximately 25-cycle Phusion PCR, and the resulting products were purified with AMPure XP beads. The authors' analysis ran thus. Custom Perl scripts were used to pool TCR sequences that encoded the same protein, to remove out-of-frame sequences, and to calculate the abundance of each clonotype. TCR sequences supported by only a single read were excluded from analysis. Shannon entropy, Gini index, clonality, richness, and the frequency of TCRs shared between repertoires were included as repertoire metrics. The public reads were reprocessed in TCRdb via fastp at Q25 and MiXCR, keeping in-frame beta chains. Rows with a matching CDR3 protein are joined into one entry that keeps the most common DNA and genes. The V and J calls come from TCRdb's annotation, not from the publication. Recorded for this sample are roughly 90,000 distinct CDR3 sequences; roughly 19% of them occurred a single time. About 13% of the sample is taken by the ten largest.

This specimen's time point label, interpreted: after trial treatment. This specimen's treatment or condition label, per the study, means: LDRT plus nivolumab, ipilimumab, low-dose cyclophosphamide and aspirin (RACIN trial). The donors came from RACIN, which was a single-arm phase I dose-escalation trial that paired nivolumab and ipilimumab with aspirin, low-dose cyclophosphamide and low-dose radiotherapy. Patients were eligible if they had advanced solid tumors that were TIL-negative. CDR1 and CDR2 (SQVTM, ANQGSEA) derive from the germline V gene. Spanning cysteine to phenylalanine, the CDR3 consists of 17 amino acids. Here the CDR3 DNA is all that survives: 51 bases in frame from base 1. Trimming accounts for 4 bases at V and 2 bases at J, while the number of junction bases matched to no gene is 11.

The sequence was obtained from a female donor with ovarian cancer. The chain is encoded by TRBV29-1 joined to TRBJ2-3; TRBD2 agrees with 11 junctional bases. Specimen: PBMCs, collected after low-dose radiotherapy plus immunotherapy. The nucleotide sequence reads as follows: TGCAGCGTTGGCGGGCACGGGACTAGCGGATACACAGATACGCAGTATTTT. Its protein reads: CSVGGHGTSGYTDTQYF.